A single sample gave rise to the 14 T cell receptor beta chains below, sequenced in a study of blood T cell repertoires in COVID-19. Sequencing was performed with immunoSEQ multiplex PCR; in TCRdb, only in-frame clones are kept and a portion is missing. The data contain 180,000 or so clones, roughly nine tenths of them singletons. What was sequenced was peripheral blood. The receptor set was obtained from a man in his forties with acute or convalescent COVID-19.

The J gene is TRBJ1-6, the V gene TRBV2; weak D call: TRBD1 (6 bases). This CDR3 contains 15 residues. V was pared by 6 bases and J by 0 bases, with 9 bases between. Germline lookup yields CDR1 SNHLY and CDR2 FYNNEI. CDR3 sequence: CASRPDSSYNSPLHF. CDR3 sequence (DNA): TGTGCCAGCAGACCGGACAGCTCCTATAATTCACCCCTCCACTTT. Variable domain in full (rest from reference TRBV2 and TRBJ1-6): EPEVTQTPSHQVTQMGQEVILRCVPISNHLYFYWYRQILGQKVEFLVSFYNNEISEKSEIFDDQFSVERPDGSNFTLKIRSTKLEDSAMYFCASRPDSSYNSPLHFGNGTRLTVT.

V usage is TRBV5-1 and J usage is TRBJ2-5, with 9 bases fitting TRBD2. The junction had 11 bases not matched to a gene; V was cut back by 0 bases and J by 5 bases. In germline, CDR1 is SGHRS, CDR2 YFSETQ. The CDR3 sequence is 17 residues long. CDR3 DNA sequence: TGCGCCAGCAGCTTGGATCTAGCGGGACCACGGGGGGAGACCCAGTACTTC. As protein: CASSLDLAGPRGETQYF.

The CDR3 bases are TGTGCCAGCAGTGTACAGGGGGCGAGTACTCAGCCCCAGCATTTT. This translates into CASSVQGASTQPQHF. The rearrangement links TRBV6-6 to TRBJ1-5; 9 bases are a match to TRBD1. The ends lost 5 bases at V and 6 bases at J; junction bases unmatched: 8. Germline V gene lookup returns CDR1 MNHNY and CDR2 SVGAGI (reference sequence). The CDR3 totals 15 residues.

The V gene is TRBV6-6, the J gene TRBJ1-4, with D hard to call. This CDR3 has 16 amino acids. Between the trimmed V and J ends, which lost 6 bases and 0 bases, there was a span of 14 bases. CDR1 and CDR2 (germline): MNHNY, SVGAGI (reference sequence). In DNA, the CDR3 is TGTGCCAGCAGCTGGGGAGAGCCTGCAACTAATGAAAAACTGTTTTTT. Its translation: CASSWGEPATNEKLFF.

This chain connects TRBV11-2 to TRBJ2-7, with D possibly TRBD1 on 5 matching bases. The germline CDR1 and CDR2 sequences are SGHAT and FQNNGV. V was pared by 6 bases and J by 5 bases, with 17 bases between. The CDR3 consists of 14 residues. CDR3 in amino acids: CASRPQGRLHEQYF. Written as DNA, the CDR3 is TGTGCCAGCAGACCTCAGGGAAGACTCCACGAGCAGTACTTC. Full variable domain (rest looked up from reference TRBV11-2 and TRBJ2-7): EAGVAQSPRYKIIEKRQSVAFWCNPISGHATLYWYQQILGQGPKLLIQFQNNGVVDDSQLPKDRFSAERLKGVDSTLKIQPAKLEDSAVYLCASRPQGRLHEQYFGPGTRLTVT.

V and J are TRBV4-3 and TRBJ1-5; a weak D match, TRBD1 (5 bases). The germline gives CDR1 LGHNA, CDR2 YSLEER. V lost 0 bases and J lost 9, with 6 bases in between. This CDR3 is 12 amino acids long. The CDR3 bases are TGCGCCAGCAGCCAAGATCAGGGGCCCCAGCATTTT. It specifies CASSQDQGPQHF.

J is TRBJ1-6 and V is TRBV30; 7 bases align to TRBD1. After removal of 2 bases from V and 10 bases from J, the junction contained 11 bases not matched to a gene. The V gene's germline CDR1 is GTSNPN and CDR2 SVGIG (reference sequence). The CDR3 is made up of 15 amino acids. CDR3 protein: CAWSQSSFRGSPLHF. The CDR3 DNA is TGTGCCTGGAGTCAAAGTTCCTTCAGGGGGTCACCCCTCCACTTT. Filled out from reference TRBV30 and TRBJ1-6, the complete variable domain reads SQTIHQWPATLVQPVGSPLSLECTVEGTSNPNLYWYRQAAGRGLQLLFYSVGIGQISSEVPQNLSASRPQDRQFILSSKKLLLSDSGFYLCAWSQSSFRGSPLHFGNGTRLTVT.

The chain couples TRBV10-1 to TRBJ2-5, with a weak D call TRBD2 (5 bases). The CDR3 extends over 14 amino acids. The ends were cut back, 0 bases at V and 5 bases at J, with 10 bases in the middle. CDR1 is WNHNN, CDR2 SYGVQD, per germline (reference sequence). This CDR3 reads CASSESWGAETQYF. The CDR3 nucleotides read TGCGCCAGCAGTGAGTCGTGGGGAGCGGAGACCCAGTACTTC.

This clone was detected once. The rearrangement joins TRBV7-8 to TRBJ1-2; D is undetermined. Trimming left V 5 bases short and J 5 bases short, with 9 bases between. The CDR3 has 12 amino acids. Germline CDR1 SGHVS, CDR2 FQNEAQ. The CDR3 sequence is CASSPTAYGYTF. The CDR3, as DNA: TGTGCCAGCAGCCCCACAGCTTATGGCTACACCTTC. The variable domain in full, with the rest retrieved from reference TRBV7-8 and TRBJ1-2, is GAGVSQSPRYKVAKRGQDVALRCDPISGHVSLFWYQQALGQGPEFLTYFQNEAQLDKSGLPSDRFFAERPEGSVSTLKIQRTQQEDSAVYLCASSPTAYGYTFGSGTRLTVV.

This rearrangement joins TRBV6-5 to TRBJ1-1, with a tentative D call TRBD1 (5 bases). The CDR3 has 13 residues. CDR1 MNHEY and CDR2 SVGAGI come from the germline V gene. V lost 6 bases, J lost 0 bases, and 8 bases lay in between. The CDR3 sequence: CASRRQMNTEAFF. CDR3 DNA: TGTGCCAGCAGGAGACAGATGAACACTGAAGCTTTCTTT.

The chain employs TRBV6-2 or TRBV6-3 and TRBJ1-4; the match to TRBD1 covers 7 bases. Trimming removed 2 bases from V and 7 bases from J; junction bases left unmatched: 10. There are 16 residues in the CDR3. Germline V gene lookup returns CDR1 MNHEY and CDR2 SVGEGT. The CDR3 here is CASSYAVTGDREKLFF. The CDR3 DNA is TGTGCCAGCAGTTACGCGGTAACAGGGGATCGTGAAAAACTGTTTTTT.

The CDR3 reads CASSGEGGSPQHF. The DNA for the CDR3 is TGCGCCAGCAGCGGGGAGGGAGGGTCGCCCCAGCATTTT. The J gene is TRBJ1-5, the V gene TRBV5-1, with no clear D. CDR1 and CDR2 (germline): SGHRS, YFSETQ. Trimming cost V 4 bases and J 9 bases, with 14 bases left between them. The CDR3 runs to 13 residues.

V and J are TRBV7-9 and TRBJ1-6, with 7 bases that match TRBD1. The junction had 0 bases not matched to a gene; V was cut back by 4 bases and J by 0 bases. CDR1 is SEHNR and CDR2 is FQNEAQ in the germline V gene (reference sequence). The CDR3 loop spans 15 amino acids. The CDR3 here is CASSSGGSYNSPLHF. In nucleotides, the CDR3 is TGTGCCAGCAGCTCAGGGGGCTCCTATAATTCACCCCTCCACTTT.

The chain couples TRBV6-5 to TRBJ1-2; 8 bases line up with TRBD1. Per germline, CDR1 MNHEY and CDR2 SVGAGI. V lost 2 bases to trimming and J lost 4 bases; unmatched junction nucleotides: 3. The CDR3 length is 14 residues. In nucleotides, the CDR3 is TGTGCCAGCAGTTACCAGGGGACAGGCTATGGCTACACCTTC. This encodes CASSYQGTGYGYTF.